The 20 T cell receptor beta chains below all came from one sample that was sequenced in a study of memory CD4+ T cells and cytomegalovirus serostatus. Assay: immunoSEQ multiplex PCR; the TCRdb copy retains only in-frame clones and omits some. The sample lists tens of thousands of clones, roughly 80% occurring once. The sort gate was single viable CD3+CD4+CD8-CD45RO+ cells for memory CD4+ T cells. The material sequenced was memory CD4+ T cells from blood. These receptors were obtained from an adult in good health and CMV-seropositive.

The gene calls are TRBV9 and TRBJ1-3; the D gene is possibly TRBD1 (5 bases). CDR1 is SGDLS and CDR2 is YYNGEE in the germline V gene. This CDR3 comprises 16 residues. Trimming stripped 0 bases from V and 0 bases from J, with 10 bases between. This CDR3 reads CASSVEVRASGNTIYF. The DNA for the CDR3 is TGTGCCAGCAGCGTAGAGGTCAGGGCCTCTGGAAACACCATATATTTT.

The chain couples TRBV6-6 to TRBJ1-4; 7 bases are a match to TRBD1. V lost 4 bases and J lost 4; bases outside the gene matches: 0. CDR3 size: 13 residues. From germline, CDR1 is MNHNY and CDR2 SVGAGI (reference sequence). The CDR3 protein is CASSWDSNEKLFF. In DNA, the CDR3 is TGTGCCAGCAGTTGGGACAGTAATGAAAAACTGTTTTTT.

The chain uses TRBV7-2 and TRBJ1-2; TRBD1 matches 7 bases. The CDR3 extends over 15 amino acids. The trim removed 5 bases at V and 7 bases at J, leaving 13 bases unmatched. The germline V gene has CDR1 SGHTA and CDR2 FQGNSA. CDR3 sequence: CASSPGQGEIGGYTF. In DNA, the CDR3 is TGTGCCAGCAGCCCAGGGCAGGGGGAGATAGGTGGCTACACCTTC.

The CDR3 nucleotides are TGCGCCAGCAGCTTGGGTCCCAGCGGAGCCTACGAGCAGTACTTC. This encodes CASSLGPSGAYEQYF. The chain joins TRBV5-1 to TRBJ2-7; D possibly corresponds to TRBD2 (5 bases). Germline CDR1 is SGHRS and CDR2 is YFSETQ. V lost 0 bases and J 2 bases, leaving 12 bases between the germline ends. This CDR3 spans 15 amino acids.

This chain links TRBV19 with TRBJ2-4, with 7 bases identical to TRBD2. The CDR3 runs to 16 residues. J was trimmed by 4 bases and V by 1 base; bases with no gene match: 7. Per germline, CDR1 LNHDA and CDR2 SQIVND (reference sequence). CDR3 nucleotide sequence: TGTGCCAGTAGTATAGTCGCGGCGGGGGAGAAAAACATTCAGTACTTC. It codes for CASSIVAAGEKNIQYF.

CDR3 protein: CASSGLGGLRYEQYF. CDR3 sequence (DNA): TGTGCCAGCAGTGGTCTGGGGGGGCTTCGGTACGAGCAGTACTTC. The rearrangement uses TRBV25-1 and TRBJ2-7, with D possibly matching TRBD2 (7 bases). There are 15 residues in the CDR3. V lost 4 bases and J lost 4, with 17 bases in between. Germline CDR1 reads MGHDK; CDR2 reads SYGVNS.

V usage is TRBV9 and J usage is TRBJ1-3; no reliable D call. V gave up 4 bases and J gave up 0 bases, with 11 bases separating them. CDR1 SGDLS and CDR2 YYNGEE come from the germline V gene. The CDR3 is 15 residues long. CDR3 sequence: CASSLGGPSGNTIYF. For the CDR3, the DNA is TGTGCCAGCAGCTTAGGAGGGCCCTCTGGAAACACCATATATTTT.

The J gene is TRBJ1-2, the V gene TRBV23-1, with 7 bases that match TRBD1. TRBV23-1 belongs to the ORF category, with a function that is uncertain. This CDR3 contains 17 residues. The V gene end was trimmed by 4 bases and the J gene end by 4 bases; junction bases not matched to a gene: 15. The CDR3 spells CASSPQGGANPAYGYTF. CDR3 nucleotide sequence: TGCGCCAGCAGTCCCCAGGGGGGAGCGAACCCCGCCTATGGCTACACCTTC.

There are a few counts of this clone. The CDR3 is CASSEARSGNTIYF. Here the CDR3 DNA reads TGTGCCAGCAGTGAAGCGAGGTCTGGAAACACCATATATTTT. This chain links TRBV6-1 with TRBJ1-3; D unclear. Trimming took off 0 bases at V and 1 base at J, with 4 bases between the two ends. The length of the CDR3 is 14 residues. The germline V gene has CDR1 MNHNS and CDR2 SASEGT.

A single count supports this clone. The V and J genes are TRBV5-6 and TRBJ2-5, with 12 positions matching TRBD2. With V trimmed by 0 bases and J by 7 bases, 1 base remained unmatched. CDR3 length equals 14 residues. From germline, CDR1 is SGHDT and CDR2 YYEEEE. This CDR3 is CASSLETSGGTQYF. The CDR3, as DNA: TGTGCCAGCAGCTTGGAGACTAGCGGGGGGACCCAGTACTTC.

The V gene is TRBV19, the J gene TRBJ1-1; D is uncertain. The germline CDR1 and CDR2 sequences are LNHDA and SQIVND (reference sequence). This CDR3 comprises 14 residues. V shed 1 base and J shed 3 bases, with 9 bases lying between them. CDR3 nucleotide sequence: TGTGCCAGTAGTATAGGGGGATTGGACACTGAAGCTTTCTTT. Encoded protein: CASSIGGLDTEAFF. The full variable domain, in which reference TRBV19 and TRBJ1-1 provide the parts outside the CDR3, is DGGITQSPKYLFRKEGQNVTLSCEQNLNHDAMYWYRQDPGQGLRLIYYSQIVNDFQKGDIAEGYSVSREKKESFPLTVTSAQKNPTAFYLCASSIGGLDTEAFFGQGTRLTVV.

The chain employs TRBV5-1 and TRBJ1-1; 7 nucleotides agree with TRBD1. The CDR3 covers 16 residues. In germline, CDR1 is SGHRS, CDR2 YFSETQ. Trimming took 3 bases from V and 1 from J; bases not matched to a gene: 9. The CDR3 is CASSSIGQAKNTEAFF. The CDR3 DNA is TGCGCCAGCAGCTCGATCGGACAGGCGAAGAACACTGAAGCTTTCTTT.

This chain links TRBV15 with TRBJ2-7; D is uncertain. The CDR3 is 16 residues long. Germline-derived CDR1 and CDR2 are LNHNV and YYDKDF (reference sequence). Trimming shortened V by 0 bases and J by 7 bases, and 19 bases separated the two germline ends. CDR3 in amino acids: CATSRDYGSSRWEQYF. CDR3 in DNA: TGTGCCACCAGCAGAGATTACGGTAGTTCAAGATGGGAGCAGTACTTC.

This chain joins TRBV19 and TRBJ2-7; TRBD2 agrees at 11 bases. Unmatched junction bases numbered 7, after V lost 7 bases and J lost 2 bases. Germline V gene data show CDR1 as LNHDA and CDR2 as SQIVND (reference sequence). The CDR3 is made up of 15 amino acids. CDR3 residues: CASTIAGGLPYEQYF. CDR3 nucleotides: TGTGCCAGTACCATAGCGGGGGGGCTCCCCTACGAGCAGTACTTC.

The chain joins TRBV5-1 to TRBJ1-2; tentatively, D is TRBD1 (6 bases). There are 16 residues in the CDR3. V lost 0 bases and J 6 bases, leaving 18 bases between the germline ends. Looked up from germline, CDR1 is SGHRS and CDR2 is YFSETQ. CDR3: CASSLDSLGAFHGYTF. CDR3 DNA: TGCGCCAGCAGCTTGGACAGTTTGGGGGCGTTTCATGGCTACACCTTC.

V is TRBV19 and J is TRBJ1-2; D remains unclear. The CDR3 sequence is 13 residues long. Germline V lookup: CDR1 LNHDA, CDR2 SQIVND (reference sequence). Trimming left V 3 bases short and J 5 bases short, with 10 bases between. The DNA for the CDR3 is TGTGCCAGTAGTATTATGACAATGTATGGCTACACCTTC. Encoded protein: CASSIMTMYGYTF.

V and J are TRBV18 and TRBJ2-2, with unresolved D. CDR1 is KGHSH and CDR2 is LQKENI in the germline V gene. With 0 bases removed from V and 0 bases from J, the gap between germline ends came to 5 bases. CDR3 length: 15 residues. This CDR3 is CASSPPTANTGELFF. The CDR3 nucleotides read TGTGCCAGCTCACCACCAACGGCGAACACCGGGGAGCTGTTTTTT.

This clone was counted between two and nine times. The chain is built from TRBV5-8 and TRBJ2-5; TRBD2 matches at 7 bases. V lost 3 bases and J lost 5; bases outside the gene matches: 7. The CDR3 has 14 residues. Germline V gene lookup returns CDR1 SGHTS and CDR2 YDEGEE. The CDR3 nucleotides read TGTGCCAGCAGCTACCTGGGAGGGTGGGAGACCCAGTACTTC. It yields the protein CASSYLGGWETQYF.

The rearrangement joins TRBV7-2 to TRBJ1-4; D might be TRBD1 (5 bases). The V end lost 2 bases, the J end lost 7 bases, and 14 bases lay between the germline ends. CDR1 and CDR2 (germline): SGHTA, FQGNSA. The CDR3 has 15 amino acids. CDR3: CASSLSPDGGEKLFF. Here the CDR3 DNA reads TGTGCCAGCAGCTTAAGTCCGGATGGGGGTGAAAAACTGTTTTTT.

The chain has TRBV19 and TRBJ2-1; no reliable D call. Trimming pared 4 bases from V and 10 bases from J, leaving 17 bases between. Germline V gene sequence: CDR1 LNHDA, CDR2 SQIVND (reference sequence). This CDR3 has 14 amino acids. Here the CDR3 reads CASSTTYTSREQFF. Written as DNA, the CDR3 is TGTGCCAGTAGTACCACGTATACCAGCAGAGAGCAGTTCTTC.